This T cell receptor (beta chain) came from a study of identifying expanded T cells in peripheral blood. On this clone: Its cognate antigen is unknown.

TCRdb keeps only in-frame clones here, not all; method: immunoSEQ multiplex PCR. The sample holds about 85,000 clones; 70% to 90% are singletons and the top ten take around 17%. Study conclusions and caveats: Variance in clone template counts between two-week samples significantly increased with total template count across all healthy donors. Over about two and four weeks, about 16.4 and 19 clones changed, versus roughly 1.1 between replicates.

No infections or other immune events were documented during collection. This clonotype was sampled from a person aged 18 to 75 in good health. The sample was blood.

The CDR3 DNA reads TGTGCCAGCAGCTTCGTAGTAGGGTCCTACAATGAGCAGTTCTTC. This gives the protein CASSFVVGSYNEQFF. The chain is built from TRBV13 and TRBJ2-1; D is unresolved. V shed 3 bases and J shed 1 base, with 10 bases lying between them. The CDR3 is 15 amino acids. Per the germline V gene, CDR1 is PRHDT and CDR2 is FYEKMQ (reference sequence).